Listed here are 24 T cell receptor beta chains from one sample, sequenced in a study of identical twins. TCRdb re-analysed the 5' RACE reads in MiXCR, keeping a single row per CDR3 protein. The sample has 690,000 or so distinct CDR3 sequences; around 6% are singletons. Sequenced sample: naive T cells sorted from blood. Every receptor here comes from a young man in good health.

The chain recombines TRBV5-6 with TRBJ2-3; D might be TRBD1 (6 bases). CDR1 is SGHDT and CDR2 is YYEEEE in the germline V gene. This CDR3 spans 14 amino acids. The V gene lost 1 base and the J gene lost 4 bases, with 10 bases spanning the gap. The CDR3 nucleotides are TGTGCCAGCAGCTTGCCCAGGGGCCCAGATACGCAGTATTTT. It encodes CASSLPRGPDTQYF.

This clonotype turned up a few times. This chain joins TRBV6-2 or TRBV6-3 and TRBJ1-1; D is uncertain. Germline V lookup: CDR1 MNHEY, CDR2 SVGEGT. The CDR3 extends over 14 amino acids. V was cut by 5 bases and J by 5 bases, with 15 bases left in between. CDR3 sequence: CASSDRPRLTEAFF. The CDR3 DNA is TGTGCCAGCAGTGACCGCCCTAGGTTGACTGAAGCTTTCTTT.

The V and J genes are TRBV6-1 and TRBJ2-7, with 8 nucleotides matching TRBD1. Germline V lookup: CDR1 MNHNS, CDR2 SASEGT. After removal of 1 base from V and 3 bases from J, the junction contained 5 bases not matched to a gene. The CDR3 contains 15 residues. CDR3 DNA: TGTGCCAGCAGTGAAGGGACAGGGAACTTCTACGAGCAGTACTTC. This sequence encodes CASSEGTGNFYEQYF.

This chain connects TRBV15 to TRBJ2-1; 13 nucleotides match TRBD2. V trimming: 3 bases; J trimming: 6 bases; junction bases outside the gene matches: 17. This CDR3 has 20 amino acids. The V gene's germline CDR1 is LNHNV and CDR2 YYDKDF (reference sequence). CDR3 DNA: TGTGCCACCAGCAGCCTGCACCGGGAGGACCGGACTAGCGGGAGCAATGAGCAGTTCTTC. Translating it yields CATSSLHREDRTSGSNEQFF. Together with reference TRBV15 and TRBJ2-1, the CDR3 gives the full variable domain: DAMVIQNPRYQVTQFGKPVTLSCSQTLNHNVMYWYQQKSSQAPKLLFHYYDKDFNNEADTPDNFQSRRPNTSFCFLDIRSPGLGDTAMYLCATSSLHREDRTSGSNEQFFGPGTRLTVL.

In this sample, this clonotype turned up many times. The rearrangement links TRBV11-2 to TRBJ2-7, with 8 bases lining up with TRBD2. This CDR3 has 15 residues. V lost 1 base to trimming and J lost 2 bases; unmatched junction nucleotides: 4. In germline, CDR1 is SGHAT, CDR2 FQNNGV. CDR3 bases: TGTGCCAGCAGCTTAGGGTTAGCGGGAACCTACGAGCAGTACTTC. This sequence encodes CASSLGLAGTYEQYF.

This clonotype has ten or more counts. This rearrangement joins TRBV12-3 or TRBV12-4 to TRBJ2-4, with D unclear. V was cut by 8 bases and J by 2 bases, with 10 bases left in between. This CDR3 is built from 13 residues. CDR3 region: CASEARTKNIQYF. The CDR3 DNA sequence: TGTGCCAGCGAGGCTCGGACCAAAAACATTCAGTACTTC.

The chain links TRBV7-2 to TRBJ2-1, with TRBD2 matching over 8 bases. The CDR3 consists of 17 residues. Germline V lookup: CDR1 SGHTA, CDR2 FQGNSA. V dropped 5 bases and J dropped 6; count of bases not matched to a gene: 15. For the CDR3, the DNA is TGTGCCAGCAGCAAAGGGGGTTGGGTAGCGGGATTCAATGAGCAGTTCTTC. The encoded protein is CASSKGGWVAGFNEQFF. The full variable domain, completed using reference TRBV7-2 and TRBJ2-1, is GAGVSQSPSNKVTEKGKDVELRCDPISGHTALYWYRQSLGQGLEFLIYFQGNSAPDKSGLPSDRFSAERTGGSVSTLTIQRTQQEDSAVYLCASSKGGWVAGFNEQFFGPGTRLTVL.

The chain joins TRBV5-1 to TRBJ1-2; weak D call: TRBD1 (5 bases). Looked up from germline, CDR1 is SGHRS and CDR2 is YFSETQ. This CDR3 is built from 15 residues. V shed 4 bases and J shed 5 bases, with 18 bases lying between them. The CDR3 DNA sequence: TGCGCCAGCAGCCTATCCGGGACTCAAGAGTATGGCTACACCTTC. As protein: CASSLSGTQEYGYTF.

The chain couples TRBV14 to TRBJ2-1; weak D call: TRBD1 (6 bases). The V end was cut by 1 base, the J end by 2 bases, with 9 bases between. CDR3 size: 15 residues. Germline V gene data show CDR1 as SGHDN and CDR2 as FVKESK. The CDR3 DNA reads TGTGCCAGCAGCCAAGCGGACAGCCCCTACAATGAGCAGTTCTTC. It specifies CASSQADSPYNEQFF.

The V gene is TRBV28, the J gene TRBJ2-1; D uncertain. Trimming removed 7 bases from V and 2 bases from J, with 12 bases in between. Germline CDR1 MDHEN, CDR2 SYDVKM. The CDR3 is 14 residues long. The CDR3 sequence is CASMASFTYNEQFF. The CDR3 DNA follows: TGTGCCAGCATGGCGAGTTTTACCTACAATGAGCAGTTCTTC. Combining the CDR3 with reference TRBV28 and TRBJ2-1 gives the whole variable domain DVKVTQSSRYLVKRTGEKVFLECVQDMDHENMFWYRQDPGLGLRLIYFSYDVKMKEKGDIPEGYSVSREKKERFSLILESASTNQTSMYLCASMASFTYNEQFFGPGTRLTVL.

This clonotype was seen many times. This chain links TRBV29-1 with TRBJ2-1; 11 nucleotides match TRBD2. Germline V gene data show CDR1 as SQVTM and CDR2 as ANQGSEA. The CDR3 spans 15 residues. Germline trimming cut 0 bases from V and 8 bases from J; bases unmatched to any gene: 6. CDR3 sequence: CSVEDVTSGRYEQFF. CDR3 bases: TGCAGCGTTGAAGATGTTACTAGCGGGAGATATGAGCAGTTCTTC.

This clonotype was observed a few times. This chain joins TRBV5-4 and TRBJ2-7; D may match TRBD1 or TRBD2 (5 bases each). This CDR3 spans 13 amino acids. Germline CDR1 SGHNT, CDR2 YYREEE (reference sequence). The V end was cut by 0 bases, the J end by 5 bases, with 9 bases between. CDR3 coding DNA: TGTGCCAGCAGCTTGGCAGGGACCGACGAGCAGTACGTC. It is translated as CASSLAGTDEQYV.

This clonotype showed up just a few times. V is TRBV2 and J is TRBJ2-1; possibly TRBD2 for D (5 bases). This CDR3 contains 14 residues. CDR1 and CDR2 from the germline V gene are SNHLY and FYNNEI. V dropped 6 bases and J dropped 7 bases, with 16 bases sitting between them. CDR3 sequence: CASRRVVGKNEQFF. DNA for the CDR3: TGTGCCAGCAGGAGGGTGGTAGGGAAGAATGAGCAGTTCTTC.

The CDR3 spells CAWSVLREETQYF. The DNA for the CDR3 is TGTGCCTGGAGTGTACTTAGGGAAGAGACCCAGTACTTC. The genes are TRBV30 and TRBJ2-5; D unclear. Germline CDR1 is GTSNPN and CDR2 is SVGIG (reference sequence). Trimming pared 0 bases from V and 3 bases from J, leaving 8 bases between. The CDR3 consists of 13 residues.

This clonotype showed up many times. V usage is TRBV6-2 or TRBV6-3 and J usage is TRBJ1-2, with a tentative D call TRBD1 (5 bases). With 6 bases removed from V and 3 bases from J, the gap between germline ends came to 14 bases. CDR3 length: 14 amino acids. The germline V gene encodes CDR1 MNHEY and CDR2 SVGEGT. CDR3 in amino acids: CASRGRDRDYGYTF. CDR3 nucleotides: TGTGCCAGCAGGGGTAGGGACCGCGACTATGGCTACACCTTC.

This clonotype showed up many times. This rearrangement joins TRBV5-1 to TRBJ2-3; the D gene is possibly TRBD2 (5 bases). The CDR3 has 16 amino acids. Germline loops: CDR1 SGHRS, CDR2 YFSETQ. The germline V and J ends were trimmed by 0 bases and 4 bases, with 15 bases remaining between them. CDR3 in amino acids: CASSLDSNRGPDTQYF. The CDR3 nucleotides are TGCGCCAGCAGCTTGGACAGCAACAGAGGGCCAGATACGCAGTATTTT.

This clonotype was observed a few times. The chain recombines TRBV5-1 with TRBJ1-1; D is unresolved. CDR3 length: 13 residues. Germline CDR1 SGHRS, CDR2 YFSETQ. V lost 7 bases to trimming and J lost 0 bases, with 10 bases between them. DNA for the CDR3: TGCGCCAGCGGTAGGACGATGAACACTGAAGCTTTCTTT. Translating it yields CASGRTMNTEAFF.

DNA for the CDR3: TGTGCCACCCGGGGGAGACAGGGGGCTGGCGAGCAGTACTTC. Translating it yields CATRGRQGAGEQYF. V usage is TRBV12-3 or TRBV12-4 and J usage is TRBJ2-7, with 10 nucleotides matching TRBD1. V shed 10 bases and J 6 bases; nucleotides not matched to a gene: 12. This CDR3 is built from 14 residues.

This clonotype has at least ten counts. The genes are TRBV29-1 and TRBJ1-1; no clear D. The CDR3 loop spans 11 amino acids. CDR1 is SQVTM and CDR2 is ANQGSEA in the germline V gene. V lost 7 bases and J 3 bases, leaving 9 bases between the germline ends. DNA of the CDR3: TGCAGCGGGGAGGTGGACACTGAAGCTTTCTTT. This translates into CSGEVDTEAFF.

This clonotype was detected many times. The chain uses TRBV9 and TRBJ2-1; weak D call: TRBD2 (6 bases). The CDR3 has 15 amino acids. Trimming took 3 bases from V and 0 from J, leaving 10 bases between them. Germline values: CDR1 SGDLS, CDR2 YYNGEE. The CDR3 DNA reads TGTGCCAGCAGCGACGCCGGGAGCTCCTACAATGAGCAGTTCTTC. This codes for CASSDAGSSYNEQFF. Based on the CDR3 plus reference TRBV9 and TRBJ2-1, the full variable domain is DSGVTQTPKHLITATGQRVTLRCSPRSGDLSVYWYQQSLDQGLQFLIQYYNGEERAKGNILERFSAQQFPDLHSELNLSSLELGDSALYFCASSDAGSSYNEQFFGPGTRLTVL.

This clonotype was seen many times. DNA for the CDR3: TGTGCCACCAGTGACGTGGGACTCAGCTCTGGGGCCAACGTCCTGACTTTC. It yields the protein CATSDVGLSSGANVLTF. The V and J genes are TRBV24-1 and TRBJ2-6; weak D call: TRBD2 (6 bases). V was cut by 4 bases and J by 0 bases, with 12 bases left in between. Germline V CDR1 and CDR2: KGHDR, SFDVKD. This CDR3 has 17 amino acids.

This clonotype was observed many times. The rearrangement links TRBV12-3 or TRBV12-4 to TRBJ1-1, with D hard to call. This CDR3 region has 12 residues. Trimming removed 4 bases at V and 7 bases at J, with 10 bases between. The CDR3 region is CASSSGVGEAFF. CDR3 nucleotide sequence: TGTGCCAGCAGTTCGGGTGTCGGTGAAGCTTTCTTT.

This clonotype was detected ten times or more. This sequence joins TRBV6-5 and TRBJ2-7; 7 positions agree with TRBD1. V was clipped by 3 bases and J by 7 bases; unmatched bases: 6. Germline values: CDR1 MNHEY, CDR2 SVGAGI. The CDR3 totals 13 residues. CDR3 sequence reads: CASSYSTGNEQYF. The CDR3 DNA follows: TGTGCCAGCAGTTATTCGACAGGGAATGAGCAGTACTTC.

This rearrangement joins TRBV7-9 to TRBJ1-5, with D uncertain. The CDR3 runs to 12 residues. V was clipped by 3 bases and J by 9 bases, with 9 bases between them. Germline CDR1 reads SEHNR; CDR2 reads FQNEAQ (reference sequence). In nucleotides, the CDR3 is TGTGCCAGCAGCTTGGCAGAAGGGCCCCAGCATTTT. It specifies CASSLAEGPQHF.